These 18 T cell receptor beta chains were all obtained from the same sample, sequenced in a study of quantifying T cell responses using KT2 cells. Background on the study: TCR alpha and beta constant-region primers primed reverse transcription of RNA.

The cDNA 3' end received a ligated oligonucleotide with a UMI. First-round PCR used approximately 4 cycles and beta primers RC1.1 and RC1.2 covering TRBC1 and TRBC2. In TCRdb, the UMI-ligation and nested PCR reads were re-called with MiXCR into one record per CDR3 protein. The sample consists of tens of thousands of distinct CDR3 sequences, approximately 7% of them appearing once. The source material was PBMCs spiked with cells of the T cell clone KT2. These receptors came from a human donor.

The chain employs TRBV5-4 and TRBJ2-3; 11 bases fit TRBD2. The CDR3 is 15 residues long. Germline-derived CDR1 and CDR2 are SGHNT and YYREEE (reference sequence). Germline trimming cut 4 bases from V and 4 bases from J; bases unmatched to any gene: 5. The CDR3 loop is CASSLLAGGSDTQYF. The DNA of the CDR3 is TGTGCCAGCAGCCTCTTAGCGGGAGGGTCAGATACGCAGTATTTT.

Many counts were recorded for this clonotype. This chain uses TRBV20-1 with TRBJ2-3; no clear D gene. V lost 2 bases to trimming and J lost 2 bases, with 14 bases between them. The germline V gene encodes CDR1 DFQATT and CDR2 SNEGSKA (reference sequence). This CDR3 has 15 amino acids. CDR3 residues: CSARPWVGNTDTQYF. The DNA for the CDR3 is TGCAGTGCTAGACCGTGGGTGGGGAACACAGATACGCAGTATTTT.

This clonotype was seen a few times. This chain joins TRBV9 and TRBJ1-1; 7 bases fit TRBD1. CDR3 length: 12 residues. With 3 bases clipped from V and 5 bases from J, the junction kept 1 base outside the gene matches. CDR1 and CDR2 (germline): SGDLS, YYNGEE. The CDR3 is CASSAGGTEAFF. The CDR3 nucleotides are TGTGCCAGCAGCGCAGGGGGGACTGAAGCTTTCTTT.

The CDR3 DNA reads TGCAGCGTTGGGTTGGAGGGAGCAGATACGCAGTATTTT. It is translated as CSVGLEGADTQYF. The chain couples TRBV29-1 to TRBJ2-3, with TRBD2 as a possible D gene (6 bases). CDR1 and CDR2 (germline): SQVTM, ANQGSEA. This CDR3 region has 13 residues. V gave up 4 bases and J gave up 4 bases, with 12 bases separating them.

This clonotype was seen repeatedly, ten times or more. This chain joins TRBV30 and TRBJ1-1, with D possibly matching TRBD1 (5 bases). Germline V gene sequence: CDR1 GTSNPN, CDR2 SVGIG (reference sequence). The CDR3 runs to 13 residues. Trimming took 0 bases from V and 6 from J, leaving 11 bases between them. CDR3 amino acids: CAWSVGVRAEAFF. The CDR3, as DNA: TGTGCCTGGAGTGTAGGGGTTAGGGCTGAAGCTTTCTTT.

The CDR3 DNA reads as TGTGCCATCAGTGGGCCCAGAACCTTCTATGGCTACACCTTC. Translation gives CAISGPRTFYGYTF. The genes are TRBV10-3 and TRBJ1-2; D remains unclear. The CDR3 has 14 residues. Per germline, CDR1 ENHRY and CDR2 SYGVKD. V was pared by 4 bases and J by 4 bases, with 13 bases between.

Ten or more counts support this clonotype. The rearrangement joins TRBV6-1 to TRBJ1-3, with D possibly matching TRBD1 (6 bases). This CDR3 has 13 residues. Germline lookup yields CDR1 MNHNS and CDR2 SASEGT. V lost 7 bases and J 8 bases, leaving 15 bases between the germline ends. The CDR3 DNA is TGTGCCAGCAAGCACAGGGAAGGAGACACCATATATTTT. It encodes CASKHREGDTIYF.

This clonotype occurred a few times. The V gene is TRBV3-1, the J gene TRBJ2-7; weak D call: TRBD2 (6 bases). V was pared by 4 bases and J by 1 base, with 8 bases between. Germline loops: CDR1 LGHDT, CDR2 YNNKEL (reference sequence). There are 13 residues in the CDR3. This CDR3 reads CASSRGASYEQYF. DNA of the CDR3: TGTGCCAGCAGCCGCGGGGCTTCCTACGAGCAGTACTTC.

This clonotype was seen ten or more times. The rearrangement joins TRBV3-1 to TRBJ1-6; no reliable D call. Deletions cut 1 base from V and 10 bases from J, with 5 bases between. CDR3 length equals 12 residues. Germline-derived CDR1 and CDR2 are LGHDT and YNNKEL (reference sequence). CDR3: CASSQVNSPLHF. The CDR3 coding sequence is TGTGCCAGCAGCCAAGTAAACTCACCCCTCCACTTT.

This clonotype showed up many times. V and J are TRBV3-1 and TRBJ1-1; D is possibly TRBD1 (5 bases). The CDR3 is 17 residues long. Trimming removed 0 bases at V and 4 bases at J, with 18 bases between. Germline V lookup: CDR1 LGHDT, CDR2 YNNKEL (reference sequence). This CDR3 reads CASSQEQGGQSSTEAFF. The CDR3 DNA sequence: TGTGCCAGCAGCCAAGAGCAGGGAGGGCAAAGCAGCACTGAAGCTTTCTTT.

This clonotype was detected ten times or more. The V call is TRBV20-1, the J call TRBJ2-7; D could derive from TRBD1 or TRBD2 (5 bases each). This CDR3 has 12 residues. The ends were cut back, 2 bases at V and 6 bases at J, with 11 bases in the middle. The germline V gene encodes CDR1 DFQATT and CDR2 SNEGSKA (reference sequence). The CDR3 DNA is TGCAGTGCTAGACCGTCGGGGCGCGAGCAGTACTTC. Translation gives CSARPSGREQYF.

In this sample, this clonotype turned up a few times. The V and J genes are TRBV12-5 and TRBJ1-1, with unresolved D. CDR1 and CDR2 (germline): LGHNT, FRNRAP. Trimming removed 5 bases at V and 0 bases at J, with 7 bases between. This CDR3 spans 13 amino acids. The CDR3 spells CASGTRMNTEAFF. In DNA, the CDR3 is TGTGCTAGTGGTACGCGGATGAACACTGAAGCTTTCTTT.

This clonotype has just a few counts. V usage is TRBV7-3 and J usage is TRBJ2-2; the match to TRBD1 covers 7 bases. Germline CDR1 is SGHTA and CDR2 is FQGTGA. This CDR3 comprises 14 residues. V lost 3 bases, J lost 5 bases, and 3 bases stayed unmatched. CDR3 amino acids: CASSLDRRTGELFF. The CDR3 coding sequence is TGTGCCAGCAGCTTGGACAGGAGGACCGGGGAGCTGTTTTTT.

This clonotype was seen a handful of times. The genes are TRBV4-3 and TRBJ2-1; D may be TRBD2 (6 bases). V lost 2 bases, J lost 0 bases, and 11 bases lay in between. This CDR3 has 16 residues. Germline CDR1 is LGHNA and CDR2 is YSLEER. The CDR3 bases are TGCGCCAGCAGCCAACGATCGACTAGCTCCTACAATGAGCAGTTCTTC. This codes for CASSQRSTSSYNEQFF.

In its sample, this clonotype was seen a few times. The CDR3: CASSGNSGNSPLHF. For the CDR3, the DNA is TGTGCCAGCAGCGGGAACTCGGGGAATTCACCCCTCCACTTT. The chain has TRBV7-9 and TRBJ1-6; D uncertain. V was shortened by 5 bases and J by 7 bases, with 12 bases between the two germline ends. The CDR3 length is 14 residues. Germline values: CDR1 SEHNR, CDR2 FQNEAQ (reference sequence).

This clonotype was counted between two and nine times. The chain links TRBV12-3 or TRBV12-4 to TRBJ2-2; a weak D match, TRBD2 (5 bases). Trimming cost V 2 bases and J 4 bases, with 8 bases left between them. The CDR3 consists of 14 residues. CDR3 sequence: CASSLTSSTGELFF. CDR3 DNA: TGTGCCAGCAGTTTAACTAGTTCCACCGGGGAGCTGTTTTTT.

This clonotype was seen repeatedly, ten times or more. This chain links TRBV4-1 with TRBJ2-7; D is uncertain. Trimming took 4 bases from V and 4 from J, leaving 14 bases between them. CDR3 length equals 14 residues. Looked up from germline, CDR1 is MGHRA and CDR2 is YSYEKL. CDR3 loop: CASSPGGMKYEQYF. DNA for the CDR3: TGCGCCAGCAGCCCAGGTGGGATGAAGTACGAGCAGTACTTC.

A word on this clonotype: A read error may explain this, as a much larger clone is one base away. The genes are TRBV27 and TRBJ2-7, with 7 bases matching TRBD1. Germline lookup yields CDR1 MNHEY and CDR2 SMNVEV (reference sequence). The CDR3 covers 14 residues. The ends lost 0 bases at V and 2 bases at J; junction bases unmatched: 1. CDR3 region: CASSLSTGTYEQYF. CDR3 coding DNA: TGTGCCAGCAGTTTATCGACAGGGACCTACGAGCAGTACTTC.